This T cell receptor (beta chain) originates from a study of spatial heterogeneity in lung cancer. One entry per CDR3 protein, called by TCRdb with MiXCR from the 5' RACE reads. The sample lists 75,000 or so distinct CDR3 sequences; around 7.8% were seen once. The time point here: sample taken at primary tumor resection. Points from the study as a whole: Ubiquitous expanded tumor TCRs were observed in blood more at resection than follow-up.

The CDR3 runs to 15 residues. V shed 1 base and J shed 0 bases, with 6 bases lying between them. CDR1 is SGHAT and CDR2 is FQNNGV in the germline V gene. Many counts were recorded for this clonotype. Its antigen is not identified. Sequencing was performed on PBMCs, taken at surgery. The rearrangement joins TRBV11-2 to TRBJ2-2, with D perhaps matching TRBD2 (5 bases). The origin of this receptor is a male donor with early-stage non-small cell lung cancer. For the CDR3, the DNA is TGTGCCAGCAGCTTAGCGGGAACGAACACCGGGGAGCTGTTTTTT. This codes for CASSLAGTNTGELFF.